A selection of T cell receptor beta chains follows, all from one sample in a study of blood T cell repertoires in COVID-19. TCRdb's copy holds only in-frame clones and misses some; the assay was immunoSEQ multiplex PCR. Here the sample spans 400,000 or so clones, 80% to 90% being singletons. Source material: PBMCs or T cells enriched from blood (not recorded which). The receptors were gathered from a man under 40 who had recovered from COVID-19. The CDR3 runs from the conserved cysteine through the conserved F or W. A D gene is named only where the DNA matches it firmly. Clone size is given for some rows only: seen once, a few or many times, or a class if the clone is expanded.

.,.,TRBJ2-2,TRBV6-5,TGTGCCAGCAGTTACTCTGGAGGGAGAATCGGGGAGCTGTTTTTT,CASSYSGGRIGELFF
.,TRBD1,TRBJ1-3,TRBV28,TGTGGTTCAGGGGGGACCCTGGGTACTGGAAACACCATATATTTT,CGSGGTLGTGNTIYF
.,TRBD1,TRBJ1-1,TRBV7-6,TGTGCCAGCAGCTTGCCTCAGGGGGAGAACACTGAAGCTTTCTTT,CASSLPQGENTEAFF
few,.,TRBJ2-1,TRBV20-1,TGCAGTGCTAGAACTAGTAATGAGCAGTTCTTC,CSARTSNEQFF
.,.,TRBJ1-3,TRBV19,TGTGCCAGCTATACAGGTACCCTCTCTGGAAACACCATATATTTT,CASYTGTLSGNTIYF
.,TRBD2,TRBJ2-5,TRBV4-1,TGCGCCAGCAGCCAAGAGGGACTAGCGGGAAGACTCCACGAGACCCAGTACTTC,CASSQEGLAGRLHETQYF
.,TRBD2,TRBJ2-4,TRBV5-1,TGCGCCAGCAGCCCGGGGACTAGCGGGAGAATCGGGGGCATTCAGTACTTC,CASSPGTSGRIGGIQYF
.,.,TRBJ2-1,TRBV7-6,TGTGCCAGCAGCTCCGGTCGGGGGAGCCCCAATGAGCAGTTCTTC,CASSSGRGSPNEQFF
.,.,TRBJ1-6,TRBV24-1,TGTGCCACCAGTGATTTGGGCTCCGGGAGCCCCCTCCACTTT,CATSDLGSGSPLHF
.,.,TRBJ2-2,TRBV24-1,TGTGCCACCAATAGCGGGACAGCGAACACCGGGGAGCTGTTTTTT,CATNSGTANTGELFF
.,.,TRBJ2-5,TRBV7-9,TGTGCCAGCAGCTTAGGGTCCTGGCGGCAAAACCAAGAGACCCAGTACTTC,CASSLGSWRQNQETQYF
.,TRBD1,TRBJ1-1,TRBV4-2,TGTGCCAGCAGCCAAGCGAACGTCGGCAGGGGGAGGAACACTGAAGCTTTCTTT,CASSQANVGRGRNTEAFF
.,TRBD1,TRBJ1-1,TRBV5-1,TGCGCCAGCAGCTTGAACAGGGGAAAGCTTTTGAACACTGAAGCTTTCTTT,CASSLNRGKLLNTEAFF
.,.,TRBJ2-5,TRBV18,TGTGCCAGCTCACCACTAGCCGAAGAGACCCAGTACTTC,CASSPLAEETQYF
.,TRBD1,TRBJ2-3,TRBV5-4,TGTGCCAGCAGCTCAACAGGGGAAAAAACAGATACGCAGTATTTT,CASSSTGEKTDTQYF
once,TRBD1,TRBJ1-5,TRBV5-1,TGCGCCAGCAGCTTGGATGGGACAGGGGGCGGCAATCAGCCCCAGCATTTT,CASSLDGTGGGNQPQHF
.,.,TRBJ2-5,TRBV28,TGTGCCAGCAGTTCCGGACAGCCCCCAGAGACCCAGTACTTC,CASSSGQPPETQYF
.,TRBD2,TRBJ2-3,TRBV28,TGTGCCAGCAGTTTTCCCACTAGCGGGTTGAGGGGCACAGATACGCAGTATTTT,CASSFPTSGLRGTDTQYF
.,.,TRBJ1-5,TRBV27,TGTGCCAGCAGTTTAGACAGGTTCAATCAGCCCCAGCATTTT,CASSLDRFNQPQHF
.,.,TRBJ2-5,TRBV2,TGTGCCAGCAGTGGACTGTCTCAAGAGACCCAGTACTTC,CASSGLSQETQYF
.,.,TRBJ2-5,TRBV9,TGTGCCAGCAGCCTCACGTGGGACATTAGCGACGGGGAGACCCAGTACTTC,CASSLTWDISDGETQYF
once,.,TRBJ2-5,TRBV18,TGTGCCAGCTCACCCCCTTCGGGGAGTCCGCGGGAGACCCAGTACTTC,CASSPPSGSPRETQYF